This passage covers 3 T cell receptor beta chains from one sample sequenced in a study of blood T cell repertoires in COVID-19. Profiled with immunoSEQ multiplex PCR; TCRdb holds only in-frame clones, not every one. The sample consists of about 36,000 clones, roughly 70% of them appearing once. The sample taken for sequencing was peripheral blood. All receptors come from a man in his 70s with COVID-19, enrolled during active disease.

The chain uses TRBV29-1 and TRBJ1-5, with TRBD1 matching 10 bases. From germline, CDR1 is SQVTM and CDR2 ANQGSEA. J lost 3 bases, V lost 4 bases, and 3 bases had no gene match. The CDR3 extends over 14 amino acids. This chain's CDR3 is CSVGGQGHNQPQHF. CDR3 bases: TGCAGCGTTGGGGGACAGGGGCACAATCAGCCCCAGCATTTT.

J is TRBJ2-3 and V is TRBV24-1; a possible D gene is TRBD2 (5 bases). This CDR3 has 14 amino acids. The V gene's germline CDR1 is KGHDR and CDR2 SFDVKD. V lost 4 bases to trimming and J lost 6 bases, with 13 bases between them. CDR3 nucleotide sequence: TGTGCCACCAGTGACACCCTTCGAGGGGATACGCAGTATTTT. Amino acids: CATSDTLRGDTQYF.

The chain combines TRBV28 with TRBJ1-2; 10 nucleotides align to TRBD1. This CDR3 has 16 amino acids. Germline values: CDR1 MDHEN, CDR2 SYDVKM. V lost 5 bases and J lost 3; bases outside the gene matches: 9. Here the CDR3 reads CASSLAGTGVDYGYTF. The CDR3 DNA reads TGTGCCAGCAGTCTCGCTGGGACAGGGGTTGACTATGGCTACACCTTC.